This T cell receptor (beta chain) is from a study of blood T cells in healthy people across ages. Study conclusions and caveats: Donor CMV status was unknown, possibly confounding expanded clonotype changes.

A second PCR, run for roughly 6 to 11 cycles, used a sample-barcoded 5' primer plus a J-beta primer mix. Every cDNA was tagged by a template-switch adaptor with 12 random nucleotides. One entry per CDR3 protein, called by TCRdb with MiXCR from the 5' RACE reads. The sample includes 1.5 million or so distinct CDR3 sequences, 40% to 45% seen only once; the top ten take less than 5%. The germline gives CDR1 ENHRY, CDR2 SYGVKD. Trimming cost V 2 bases and J 0 bases; bases outside gene matches: 3. The CDR3 consists of 16 residues. There are a few counts of this clonotype. As yet, its antigen is unknown. The V and J genes are TRBV10-3 and TRBJ1-5; the match to TRBD1 covers 8 bases. The specimen sequenced was blood. The sequence was obtained from a young woman in good health. As DNA, the CDR3 is TGTGCCATCAGTGAGGAACAGGGGGGTAGCAATCAGCCCCAGCATTTT. It yields the protein CAISEEQGGSNQPQHF.